The rows below give T cell receptor beta chains drawn from one sample of a study of blood T cell repertoires in COVID-19. Assay: immunoSEQ multiplex PCR; the TCRdb copy retains only in-frame clones and omits some. The repertoire holds roughly 400,000 clones, about 89% seen once, with about 2.3% in the top ten. Sample: peripheral blood. The source of these receptors is a woman aged 60-75 years with COVID-19, enrolled during active disease. The conserved cysteine and the conserved F or W are not part of the CDR3 here. Clone size is shown for a subset of rows, as once, few, many or a class of expanded clone.

clone_size	v_call	j_call	cdr3_aa
-	TRBV6-5	TRBJ2-2	ASSYRQSGGGGELF
many	TRBV6-5	TRBJ1-6	ASRIGQGDSPLH
-	TRBV9	TRBJ2-2	ASSVPRGGGAIDTGELF
few	TRBV19	TRBJ2-4	ASGTENIQY
-	TRBV28	TRBJ2-1	ASRPLEKYNEQF
few	TRBV12-3/TRBV12-4	TRBJ1-2	ASGGTVEEGYT
-	TRBV5-1	TRBJ2-6	ASRARADSFGANVLT
-	TRBV12-3/TRBV12-4	TRBJ1-2	ASSSSYGYT
-	TRBV19	TRBJ1-3	ASSGHRAPSGNTIY
-	TRBV23-1	TRBJ1-1	ASTRRTKMNTEAF
-	TRBV5-6	TRBJ1-6	ASSLVEAGGNSPLH
-	TRBV19	TRBJ2-7	ASRIVATGGYEQY
-	TRBV30	TRBJ1-6	AWQRLNSPLH
-	TRBV19	TRBJ2-5	ASRPGQSPWGETQY
-	TRBV7-2	TRBJ2-7	ASSLEAEQY
-	TRBV9	TRBJ2-2	ASSPRGPGGTGELF
-	TRBV6-1	TRBJ2-3	ASSEGQGNTDTQY
-	TRBV7-6	TRBJ2-1	ASSLGLAGHGNEQF
-	TRBV27	TRBJ2-1	ASSSGGNPYNEQF
-	TRBV10-1	TRBJ2-7	ASSPGLAGGPYEQY
-	TRBV14	TRBJ2-3	ASSQDWTSGGPRTDTQY
-	TRBV5-1	TRBJ2-1	ASSQFSGGDEQF
-	TRBV12-3/TRBV12-4	TRBJ2-7	ASSIYRAHEQY
-	TRBV19	TRBJ1-1	ASSPLQGYTEAF
-	TRBV5-6	TRBJ2-2	ASSPPGGAAGELF
-	TRBV6-1	TRBJ2-3	ASSEREVTAADTQY
-	TRBV10-3	TRBJ1-6	AIRDRNSPLH
-	TRBV28	TRBJ1-5	DGPPGGGSVKYSNQPQH
-	TRBV27	TRBJ1-5	ASSPNNQPQH
-	TRBV5-1	TRBJ2-1	ASSFILAGGPAEQF
-	TRBV6-1	TRBJ1-5	ASSDGVRSNSNQPQH
-	TRBV3-1/TRBV3-2	TRBJ2-5	ASSPIDRLAGQETQY
-	TRBV7-9	TRBJ1-2	ASSLTGDPNYGYT
-	TRBV2	TRBJ2-2	ASSAQIPNTGELF
-	TRBV5-4	TRBJ1-2	ASSLAGVLYGYT
-	TRBV9	TRBJ2-3	ASSGGTGGTDTQY
-	TRBV5-1	TRBJ1-4	ASSLWSGQGNEKLF
-	TRBV5-1	TRBJ1-4	ASSPPGQGNEKLF
-	TRBV5-1	TRBJ2-1	ASSLDQVDGNEQF
-	TRBV3-1/TRBV3-2	TRBJ2-1	ASSHGQGDYNEQF
-	TRBV19	TRBJ1-1	ASSNRGGTEAF
-	TRBV12-3/TRBV12-4	TRBJ2-1	ASSFYRTNEQF
-	TRBV7-9	TRBJ1-2	ASSRGTTGYGYT
-	TRBV15	TRBJ1-1	ATSRDLDRRYSAEAF
-	TRBV28	TRBJ1-5	ASSFGGLYQPQH
few	TRBV7-3	TRBJ2-2	ASSSPGLAGPGELF
-	TRBV15	TRBJ1-6	ATSRVAVSNSPLH
-	TRBV9	TRBJ1-2	ASRGEENYGYT
once	TRBV11-2	TRBJ2-4	ASSPTSGGIPPNIQY
-	TRBV5-1	TRBJ1-2	ASALSGSPNYGYT